The rows below give T cell receptor beta chains drawn from one sample of a study of blood T cell repertoires in COVID-19. Some clones are missing from TCRdb's copy, which holds only in-frame ones; the method was immunoSEQ multiplex PCR. The sample has 100,000 to 150,000 clones, over 75% seen once. Sequencing used peripheral blood. These receptors were obtained from a woman at least 80 years old with acute or convalescent COVID-19. Both conserved end residues are part of each CDR3. The D gene is left open where the match is weak. Clone size appears in some rows only: once, few, many, or a class for an expanded clone.

J gene: TRBJ2-5; V gene: TRBV25-1; D gene: .; clone size: .; CDR3 length: 17; CDR3 protein: CASSEYGGRGAQETQYF; CDR3 DNA: TGTGCCAGCAGTGAATATGGGGGGAGAGGTGCCCAAGAGACCCAGTACTTC
J gene: TRBJ2-1; V gene: TRBV28; D gene: .; clone size: .; CDR3 length: 15; CDR3 protein: CASTPIPSSYNEQFF; CDR3 DNA: TGTGCCAGCACCCCAATCCCGAGCTCCTACAATGAGCAGTTCTTC
J gene: TRBJ1-4; V gene: TRBV5-1; D gene: .; clone size: .; CDR3 length: 14; CDR3 protein: CASRLDISNEKLFF; CDR3 DNA: TGCGCCAGCAGATTGGACATTTCTAATGAAAAACTGTTTTTT
J gene: TRBJ1-4; V gene: TRBV18; D gene: TRBD1; clone size: .; CDR3 length: 14; CDR3 protein: CASSPGTGNEKLFF; CDR3 DNA: TGTGCCAGCTCACCCGGGACAGGGAATGAAAAACTGTTTTTT
J gene: TRBJ1-1; V gene: TRBV3-1/TRBV3-2; D gene: .; clone size: .; CDR3 length: 14; CDR3 protein: CASSQGQINTEAFF; CDR3 DNA: TGTGCCAGCAGCCAAGGCCAGATAAACACTGAAGCTTTCTTT
J gene: TRBJ2-7; V gene: TRBV28; D gene: TRBD1; clone size: .; CDR3 length: 13; CDR3 protein: CASEDRGTYEQYF; CDR3 DNA: TGTGCCAGCGAGGACAGGGGTACCTACGAGCAGTACTTC
J gene: TRBJ1-2; V gene: TRBV4-1; D gene: .; clone size: few; CDR3 length: 17; CDR3 protein: CASSQTILRGPGGGYTF; CDR3 DNA: TGCGCCAGCAGCCAAACTATACTAAGAGGCCCCGGTGGTGGCTACACCTTC
J gene: TRBJ1-4; V gene: TRBV5-1; D gene: .; clone size: .; CDR3 length: 14; CDR3 protein: CASSLGRGNEKLFF; CDR3 DNA: TGCGCCAGCAGCTTGGGCCGGGGAAATGAAAAACTGTTTTTT
J gene: TRBJ1-4; V gene: TRBV27; D gene: TRBD1; clone size: .; CDR3 length: 15; CDR3 protein: CASSYYSGGYEKLFF; CDR3 DNA: TGTGCCAGCAGTTATTATTCAGGGGGTTACGAAAAACTGTTTTTT
J gene: TRBJ2-5; V gene: TRBV11-2; D gene: TRBD2; clone size: .; CDR3 length: 15; CDR3 protein: CASSLEQLAGETQYF; CDR3 DNA: TGTGCCAGCAGCTTAGAACAACTAGCGGGAGAGACCCAGTACTTC
J gene: TRBJ1-1; V gene: TRBV10-3; D gene: .; clone size: once; CDR3 length: 16; CDR3 protein: CAISESMTGKNTEAFF; CDR3 DNA: TGTGCCATCAGTGAGAGTATGACAGGAAAGAACACTGAAGCTTTCTTT
J gene: TRBJ1-6; V gene: TRBV18; D gene: .; clone size: .; CDR3 length: 18; CDR3 protein: CASSPTGTPGKGNSPLHF; CDR3 DNA: TGTGCCAGCTCACCAACCGGGACTCCAGGAAAGGGAAATTCACCCCTCCACTTT
J gene: TRBJ2-3; V gene: TRBV5-4; D gene: TRBD2; clone size: .; CDR3 length: 14; CDR3 protein: CASHTSGGRDTQYF; CDR3 DNA: TGTGCCAGCCATACTAGCGGGGGGCGGGATACGCAGTATTTT
J gene: TRBJ2-5; V gene: TRBV2; D gene: .; clone size: once; CDR3 length: 13; CDR3 protein: CASRSGFSETQYF; CDR3 DNA: TGTGCCAGCAGATCAGGGTTTTCGGAGACCCAGTACTTC
J gene: TRBJ1-4; V gene: TRBV3-1/TRBV3-2; D gene: TRBD1; clone size: .; CDR3 length: 17; CDR3 protein: CASSQPRDGTGVEKLFF; CDR3 DNA: TGTGCCAGCAGCCAACCCCGCGACGGGACAGGGGTTGAAAAACTGTTTTTT
J gene: TRBJ2-1; V gene: TRBV6-5; D gene: TRBD2; clone size: .; CDR3 length: 16; CDR3 protein: CASSYLAGGPVDEQFF; CDR3 DNA: TGTGCCAGCAGTTACCTAGCGGGAGGGCCGGTAGATGAGCAGTTCTTC
J gene: TRBJ1-2; V gene: TRBV29-1; D gene: .; clone size: .; CDR3 length: 13; CDR3 protein: CSVAGQGKYGYTF; CDR3 DNA: TGCAGCGTGGCCGGGCAGGGGAAGTATGGCTACACCTTC
J gene: TRBJ2-2; V gene: TRBV28; D gene: .; clone size: .; CDR3 length: 16; CDR3 protein: CASSPGGSRRTGELFF; CDR3 DNA: TGTGCCAGCAGTCCCGGAGGAAGCCGTCGCACCGGGGAGCTGTTTTTT
J gene: TRBJ2-1; V gene: TRBV5-1; D gene: TRBD2; clone size: .; CDR3 length: 20; CDR3 protein: CASSLRPGTRGAGGYNEQFF; CDR3 DNA: TGCGCCAGCAGCTTGAGACCGGGGACTCGTGGGGCGGGGGGATACAATGAGCAGTTCTTC
J gene: TRBJ1-4; V gene: TRBV2; D gene: .; clone size: .; CDR3 length: 14; CDR3 protein: CASSGHTTNEKLFF; CDR3 DNA: TGTGCCAGCAGTGGACATACGACTAATGAAAAACTGTTTTTT
J gene: TRBJ1-4; V gene: TRBV29-1; D gene: TRBD1; clone size: .; CDR3 length: 13; CDR3 protein: CSVGGQGDEKLFF; CDR3 DNA: TGCAGCGTCGGCGGACAGGGGGACGAAAAACTGTTTTTT
J gene: TRBJ1-5; V gene: TRBV6-5; D gene: .; clone size: few; CDR3 length: 13; CDR3 protein: CASISTNNQPQHF; CDR3 DNA: TGTGCCAGCATAAGCACCAACAATCAGCCCCAGCATTTT
J gene: TRBJ2-7; V gene: TRBV9; D gene: TRBD1; clone size: .; CDR3 length: 13; CDR3 protein: CASSAQGADEQYF; CDR3 DNA: TGTGCCAGCAGCGCTCAGGGGGCCGACGAGCAGTACTTC
J gene: TRBJ2-6; V gene: TRBV11-2; D gene: .; clone size: .; CDR3 length: 18; CDR3 protein: CASSSLLGGRSGANVLTF; CDR3 DNA: TGTGCCAGCAGCTCCCTCTTGGGAGGCCGTTCTGGGGCCAACGTCCTGACTTTC
J gene: TRBJ2-7; V gene: TRBV10-3; D gene: TRBD2; clone size: few; CDR3 length: 14; CDR3 protein: CATRNLAGGYEQYF; CDR3 DNA: TGTGCCACTCGGAACCTGGCGGGGGGCTACGAGCAGTACTTC
J gene: TRBJ2-5; V gene: TRBV7-8; D gene: TRBD1; clone size: .; CDR3 length: 15; CDR3 protein: CASSLGTGRLETQYF; CDR3 DNA: TGTGCCAGCAGCTTAGGGACAGGGAGGCTGGAGACCCAGTACTTC
J gene: TRBJ2-1; V gene: TRBV25-1; D gene: TRBD1; clone size: .; CDR3 length: 11; CDR3 protein: CASRQGNEQFF; CDR3 DNA: TGTGCCAGCAGACAGGGGAATGAGCAGTTCTTC
J gene: TRBJ1-6; V gene: TRBV9; D gene: .; clone size: .; CDR3 length: 16; CDR3 protein: CASSVGELMNNSPLHF; CDR3 DNA: TGTGCCAGCAGCGTAGGTGAACTGATGAATAATTCACCCCTCCACTTT
J gene: TRBJ2-1; V gene: TRBV10-3; D gene: .; clone size: .; CDR3 length: 12; CDR3 protein: CAISYRENEQFF; CDR3 DNA: TGTGCCATCAGTTACAGGGAAAATGAGCAGTTCTTC
J gene: TRBJ1-2; V gene: TRBV6-5; D gene: .; clone size: once; CDR3 length: 12; CDR3 protein: CASHGRRGGYTF; CDR3 DNA: TGTGCCAGCCACGGTCGGAGGGGCGGCTACACCTTC
J gene: TRBJ2-2; V gene: TRBV5-1; D gene: TRBD1; clone size: .; CDR3 length: 15; CDR3 protein: CASSRDRGNTGELFF; CDR3 DNA: TGCGCCAGCAGCAGAGACAGGGGGAACACCGGGGAGCTGTTTTTT
J gene: TRBJ2-7; V gene: TRBV9; D gene: TRBD2; clone size: few; CDR3 length: 15; CDR3 protein: CASSVGGRAPYEQYF; CDR3 DNA: TGTGCCAGCAGCGTAGGCGGGAGGGCCCCCTACGAGCAGTACTTC
J gene: TRBJ1-1; V gene: TRBV4-1; D gene: TRBD1; clone size: .; CDR3 length: 17; CDR3 protein: CASSQGRDRGMNTEAFF; CDR3 DNA: TGCGCCAGCAGCCAAGGAAGGGACAGGGGTATGAACACTGAAGCTTTCTTT